This section outlines one TCR beta chain sequence together with its context. Using immunoSEQ multiplex PCR, the repertoire was profiled, and TCRdb retains in-frame clones only, with some absent. The sample shows some 250,000 clones, 75% to 90% of them seen only once. This specimen comes from a study of blood T cell repertoires in COVID-19. Overall study: Both acute and convalescent COVID-19 samples were obtained from the United States, Italy and Spain.

This CDR3 has 15 amino acids. Germline CDR1 reads SEHNR; CDR2 reads FQNEAQ (reference sequence). Unmatched junction bases numbered 9, after V lost 5 bases and J lost 3 bases. Sequencing input: peripheral blood. The receptor's source is a man aged 25-40 years who had recovered from COVID-19. V gene TRBV7-9 combines with J gene TRBJ2-7, with 8 positions matching TRBD1. The CDR3 region is CASSLRQGSGYEQYF. CDR3 coding DNA: TGTGCCAGCAGCCTTAGACAGGGGAGCGGCTACGAGCAGTACTTC. The full variable domain, with the rest looked up from reference TRBV7-9 and TRBJ2-7, is DTGVSQNPRHKITKRGQNVTFRCDPISEHNRLYWYRQTLGQGPEFLTYFQNEAQLEKSRLLSDRFSAERPKGSFSTLEIQRTEQGDSAMYLCASSLRQGSGYEQYFGPGTRLTVT.